This T cell receptor (beta chain) was identified in a study of blood T cell repertoires in COVID-19. Study in general: Both acute and convalescent COVID-19 samples were obtained from the United States, Italy and Spain. Sample material is recorded as cDNA or gDNA derived from T cells, B-cell-depleted T cells, or PBMCs.

Clones were read by immunoSEQ multiplex PCR, and TCRdb kept only the in-frame ones, dropping some. The table has 250,000 to 300,000 clones, around 89% seen once; the top ten hold approximately 4.3%. CDR3 length equals 13 residues. V was cut by 4 bases and J by 4 bases, with 10 bases left in between. Germline loops: CDR1 SQVTM, CDR2 ANQGSEA. The material sequenced was peripheral blood. J is TRBJ2-2 and V is TRBV29-1; D not certain. The source is a middle-aged man with acute or convalescent COVID-19. This chain's CDR3 is CSVVGLSTGELFF. CDR3 in DNA: TGCAGCGTTGTGGGCCTTTCCACCGGGGAGCTGTTTTTT.